This TCR beta chain was captured by sequencing in a study of blood T cell repertoires in COVID-19. Per the authors' pipeline: Scientists estimated how many nucleated cells there were by amplifying reference gene primers. TCRdb keeps only in-frame clones here, not all; method: immunoSEQ multiplex PCR. V and J calls and clone size are copied from that table; D and trimming were computed from the DNA. Of about 67,000 clones listed, about 90% were seen once; the top ten hold 4% to 5.5%. Trimming took 3 bases from V and 0 from J; bases not matched to a gene: 9. Germline loops: CDR1 SGDLS, CDR2 YYNGEE. CDR3 length: 17 amino acids.

The sequenced sample was peripheral blood. The chain links TRBV9 to TRBJ2-3; 8 nucleotides agree with TRBD1. This TCR came from a man aged 45 to 65 with active COVID-19. The CDR3 DNA reads as TGTGCCAGCAGCGCGCTCGGACAGGGCTCTAGCACAGATACGCAGTATTTT. Protein product: CASSALGQGSSTDTQYF.